This T cell receptor beta chain was observed in a study of blood T cell repertoires in COVID-19. On the study more broadly: Acute-phase and convalescent COVID-19 samples originated in the United States, Italy and Spain. PBMCs, B-cell-depleted T cells, or T cells were the source of the cDNA or gDNA that made up the material.

This clone was observed once. As handled by the study authors: Estimation of nucleated cell counts relied on the amplification of reference gene primers. Repertoires were generated with immunoSEQ multiplex PCR, while TCRdb's copy carries only in-frame clones and drops some. V, J and clone size are those of that table, while D and trimming were read from the DNA. The sample shows more than 50,000 clones, under 85% of them seen only once. CDR1 and CDR2 (germline): KGHSH, LQKENI. The CDR3 is 19 amino acids. The ends lost 3 bases at V and 3 bases at J; junction bases unmatched: 15. V and J are TRBV18 and TRBJ2-2, with 8 bases matching TRBD2. The sequencing sample was made of peripheral blood. The clonotype comes from a woman older than 75 with acute or convalescent COVID-19. The CDR3 coding sequence is TGTGCCAGCTCACCCCCCCGCTCAGCGGGAGTCGCGTACACCGGGGAGCTGTTTTTT. Protein sequence: CASSPPRSAGVAYTGELFF.